Below, 22 T cell receptor beta chains from the same sample are listed, as sequenced in a study of T cell changes during pregnancy in multiple sclerosis. Only in-frame clones appear in the TCRdb table, and some are missing; sequencing was by immunoSEQ multiplex PCR. The sample shows roughly 75,000 clones, around 89% of them seen only once. The starting material was peripheral blood, obtained before pregnancy. The source is a female donor with multiple sclerosis, enrolled in a pregnancy study.

V is TRBV28 and J is TRBJ2-5, with 7 bases lining up with TRBD1. Looked up from germline, CDR1 is MDHEN and CDR2 is SYDVKM. The CDR3 has 15 amino acids. Unmatched junction bases numbered 10, after V lost 5 bases and J lost 4 bases. This chain's CDR3 is CASSDRESVGETQYF. The CDR3 coding sequence is TGTGCCAGCAGTGACAGGGAGAGCGTCGGAGAGACCCAGTACTTC.

V usage is TRBV18 and J usage is TRBJ1-1; a weak D match, TRBD1 (5 bases). The germline V and J ends were trimmed by 7 bases and 1 base, with 13 bases remaining between them. The CDR3 runs 14 residues. The germline V gene has CDR1 KGHSH and CDR2 LQKENI. The CDR3 loop reads CASCQGGGNTEAFF. As DNA, the CDR3 is TGTGCCAGCTGCCAGGGAGGAGGGAACACTGAAGCTTTCTTT.

The rearrangement joins TRBV2 to TRBJ1-4; TRBD1 matches at 9 bases. The ends lost 3 bases at V and 7 bases at J; junction bases unmatched: 6. There are 15 residues in the CDR3. Germline CDR1 and CDR2: SNHLY and FYNNEI. The CDR3 DNA follows: TGTGCCAGCAGTGACCTTGACAGGGGGGCTGAAAAACTGTTTTTT. Translated, it gives CASSDLDRGAEKLFF.

This chain uses TRBV5-4 with TRBJ2-7; 12 bases are shared with TRBD2. Unmatched junction bases numbered 14, after V lost 3 bases and J lost 4 bases. Germline assignment: CDR1 SGHNT and CDR2 YYREEE (reference sequence). The CDR3 is made up of 18 amino acids. Here the CDR3 DNA reads TGTGCCAGCAGCTACAAAAACTTACGGACTAGCGGGGTGTACGAGCAGTACTTC. Its translation is CASSYKNLRTSGVYEQYF.

The chain couples TRBV4-2 to TRBJ2-5; TRBD2 agrees at 12 bases. The trim removed 0 bases at V and 3 bases at J, leaving 5 bases unmatched. CDR1 LGHNA and CDR2 YNFKEQ come from the germline V gene. The length of the CDR3 is 17 residues. CDR3 loop: CASSQDRASGGEETQYF. CDR3 nucleotides: TGTGCCAGCAGCCAAGACAGGGCTAGCGGGGGGGAAGAGACCCAGTACTTC.

This clone was seen a single time. This rearrangement joins TRBV6-5 to TRBJ2-1; D is unresolved. There are 14 residues in the CDR3. The germline CDR1 and CDR2 sequences are MNHEY and SVGAGI. Trimming pared 6 bases from V and 5 bases from J, leaving 14 bases between. CDR3 protein: CASSPFMADNEQFF. The CDR3 region has the DNA TGTGCCAGCAGCCCCTTCATGGCGGACAATGAGCAGTTCTTC.

The rearrangement links TRBV25-1 to TRBJ2-2, with D possibly being TRBD2 (6 bases). This CDR3 has 17 amino acids. The V end lost 3 bases, the J end lost 2 bases, and 16 bases lay between the germline ends. Germline V gives CDR1 MGHDK, CDR2 SYGVNS. CDR3 region: CASSDLGEVVNTGELFF. The CDR3 DNA reads as TGTGCCAGCAGTGACCTTGGGGAGGTAGTAAACACCGGGGAGCTGTTTTTT.

The chain recombines TRBV7-3 with TRBJ1-2; D perhaps matches TRBD1 (5 bases). V was cut by 3 bases and J by 5 bases, with 19 bases left in between. Germline CDR1 SGHTA, CDR2 FQGTGA. This CDR3 comprises 16 residues. CDR3 protein: CASSLGVGGLRYGYTF. The DNA of the CDR3 is TGTGCCAGCAGCTTGGGGGTCGGGGGACTACGATATGGCTACACCTTC.

This chain joins TRBV10-3 and TRBJ2-3; TRBD2 agrees at 9 bases. J was trimmed by 6 bases and V by 6 bases; bases with no gene match: 13. The CDR3 loop spans 16 amino acids. CDR1 and CDR2 from the germline V gene are ENHRY and SYGVKD. Written as DNA, the CDR3 is TGTGCCATCAGGACGACAAGCGGGGGGAAGGTTGATACGCAGTATTTT. Amino acids: CAIRTTSGGKVDTQYF.

V gene TRBV5-1 combines with J gene TRBJ1-1; 8 positions match TRBD1. This CDR3 spans 15 amino acids. The germline V gene has CDR1 SGHRS and CDR2 YFSETQ. Trimming cost V 4 bases and J 4 bases; bases outside gene matches: 9. Written as DNA, the CDR3 is TGCGCCAGCAGCCAATTGGGACAGGTGGGCACTGAAGCTTTCTTT. This codes for CASSQLGQVGTEAFF. The whole variable domain, filled in from reference TRBV5-1 and TRBJ1-1, reads KAGVTQTPRYLIKTRGQQVTLSCSPISGHRSVSWYQQTPGQGLQFLFEYFSETQRNKGNFPGRFSGRQFSNSRSEMNVSTLELGDSALYLCASSQLGQVGTEAFFGQGTRLTVV.

The J gene is TRBJ2-3, the V gene TRBV10-3, with a possible D match to TRBD2 (5 bases). The V gene's germline CDR1 is ENHRY and CDR2 SYGVKD. This CDR3 has 16 residues. V was trimmed by 0 bases and J by 0 bases, leaving 10 bases between them. CDR3 residues: CAISESGGPSTDTQYF. In DNA form, the CDR3 reads TGTGCCATCAGTGAGTCAGGAGGCCCAAGCACAGATACGCAGTATTTT.

This rearrangement joins TRBV9 to TRBJ1-4, with a possible D match to TRBD1 (6 bases). The CDR3 extends over 15 amino acids. With 4 bases removed from V and 3 bases from J, the gap between germline ends came to 13 bases. Looked up from germline, CDR1 is SGDLS and CDR2 is YYNGEE. DNA of the CDR3: TGTGCCAGCAGCCTAGGGGGGGGCCCTAATGAAAAACTGTTTTTT. This translates into CASSLGGGPNEKLFF.

This chain links TRBV5-1 with TRBJ2-1; D might be TRBD1 (6 bases). CDR1 and CDR2 (germline): SGHRS, YFSETQ. V was shortened by 0 bases and J by 3 bases, with 7 bases between the two germline ends. CDR3 length: 14 residues. The CDR3 nucleotides read TGCGCCAGCAGCTTGGAGGACAGCTACAATGAGCAGTTCTTC. Translated, it gives CASSLEDSYNEQFF.

This sequence joins TRBV4-1 and TRBJ2-1; the match to TRBD2 covers 9 bases. V shed 3 bases, J shed 0 bases, and the junction held 6 bases outside the gene matches. Germline V CDR1 and CDR2: MGHRA, YSYEKL. The CDR3 sequence is 17 residues long. The CDR3: CASSQALAGASYNEQFF. The CDR3 bases are TGCGCCAGCAGCCAGGCTTTAGCGGGGGCCTCCTACAATGAGCAGTTCTTC.

Here the CDR3 DNA reads TGTGCCAGCAGCTCGGACAGGGAGGATCAGGGAAACACCATATATTTT. Its protein is CASSSDREDQGNTIYF. This rearrangement joins TRBV5-8 to TRBJ1-3, with 8 bases identical to TRBD1. Per germline, CDR1 SGHTS and CDR2 YDEGEE. The V and J ends lost 3 bases and 4 bases, in that order; junction bases with no gene match: 9. The CDR3 runs to 16 residues.

CDR3 DNA sequence: TGCGCCAGCAGAGGGACAGGGACCGGCGAGCAGTACTTC. Translation gives CASRGTGTGEQYF. The chain joins TRBV5-1 to TRBJ2-7; 9 nucleotides align to TRBD1. The germline CDR1 and CDR2 sequences are SGHRS and YFSETQ. The CDR3 has 13 amino acids. The ends lost 5 bases at V and 6 bases at J; junction bases unmatched: 6. Variable domain in full (rest from reference TRBV5-1 and TRBJ2-7): KAGVTQTPRYLIKTRGQQVTLSCSPISGHRSVSWYQQTPGQGLQFLFEYFSETQRNKGNFPGRFSGRQFSNSRSEMNVSTLELGDSALYLCASRGTGTGEQYFGPGTRLTVT.

This clone was counted once. This chain links TRBV2 with TRBJ2-2, with 14 bases matching TRBD2. Germline assignment: CDR1 SNHLY and CDR2 FYNNEI. J was trimmed by 4 bases and V by 8 bases; bases with no gene match: 3. The length of the CDR3 is 15 residues. Here the CDR3 DNA reads TGTGCCAGCGGGGGACTAGCGGGGGCCACCGGGGAGCTGTTTTTT. It codes for CASGGLAGATGELFF. Complete variable domain (other parts from reference TRBV2 and TRBJ2-2): EPEVTQTPSHQVTQMGQEVILRCVPISNHLYFYWYRQILGQKVEFLVSFYNNEISEKSEIFDDQFSVERPDGSNFTLKIRSTKLEDSAMYFCASGGLAGATGELFFGEGSRLTVL.

In DNA, the CDR3 is TGTGCCAGCAGCACGACAGGTACCTTCCACAATGAGCAGTTCTTC. Translating gives CASSTTGTFHNEQFF. The chain is built from TRBV6-1 and TRBJ2-1; a weak D match, TRBD1 (6 bases). In germline, CDR1 is MNHNS, CDR2 SASEGT. With 6 bases removed from V and 5 bases from J, the gap between germline ends came to 17 bases. The CDR3 loop spans 15 amino acids.

V gene TRBV9 combines with J gene TRBJ2-5; 7 nucleotides align to TRBD2. Gene TRBJ2-7 matches the end of the DNA better, so the J call may be wrong. This CDR3 spans 15 amino acids. Per the germline V gene, CDR1 is SGDLS and CDR2 is YYNGEE. DNA of the CDR3: TGTGCCAGCAGCGTAGGGTCTAGCGGCGCCTACGAGCAGTACTTC. Translation: CASSVGSSGAYEQYF.

The CDR3 is CASSWDSTQAFF. For the CDR3, the DNA is TGTGCCAGCAGTTGGGACAGTACGCAAGCTTTCTTT. The chain uses TRBV2 and TRBJ1-1, with 7 bases that match TRBD1. Germline values: CDR1 SNHLY, CDR2 FYNNEI. This CDR3 is built from 12 residues. The V segment lost 5 bases and the J segment 9 bases; nucleotides outside the gene matches: 6. The full variable domain, its missing parts supplied by reference TRBV2 and TRBJ1-1, is EPEVTQTPSHQVTQMGQEVILRCVPISNHLYFYWYRQILGQKVEFLVSFYNNEISEKSEIFDDQFSVERPDGSNFTLKIRSTKLEDSAMYFCASSWDSTQAFFGQGTRLTVV.

The chain recombines TRBV10-3 with TRBJ1-2, with 7 positions matching TRBD1. This CDR3 spans 12 amino acids. Germline CDR1 is ENHRY and CDR2 is SYGVKD. V was pared by 6 bases and J by 4 bases, with 2 bases of the junction left unmatched. Here the CDR3 DNA reads TGTGCCATCAGGGGACAGAGCTATGGCTACACCTTC. It yields the protein CAIRGQSYGYTF.

This clone was counted once. The chain joins TRBV5-4 to TRBJ1-1, with 8 bases that match TRBD1. V trimming: 4 bases; J trimming: 9 bases; junction bases outside the gene matches: 8. The CDR3 has 13 residues. CDR1 and CDR2 from the germline V gene are SGHNT and YYREEE (reference sequence). Written as DNA, the CDR3 is TGTGCCAGCAGCCCGGGACAGGAGAAAAAAGCTTTCTTT. It encodes CASSPGQEKKAFF.